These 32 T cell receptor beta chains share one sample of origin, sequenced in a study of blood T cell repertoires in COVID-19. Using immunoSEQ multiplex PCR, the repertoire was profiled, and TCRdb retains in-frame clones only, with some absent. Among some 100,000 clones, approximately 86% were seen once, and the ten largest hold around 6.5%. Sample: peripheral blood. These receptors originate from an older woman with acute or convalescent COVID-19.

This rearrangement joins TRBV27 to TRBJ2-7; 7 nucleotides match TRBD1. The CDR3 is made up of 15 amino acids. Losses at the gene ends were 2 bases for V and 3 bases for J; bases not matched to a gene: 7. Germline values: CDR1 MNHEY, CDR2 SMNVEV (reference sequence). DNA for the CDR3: TGTGCCAGCAGTTTAATGGGACAGAGAGACTACGAGCAGTACTTC. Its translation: CASSLMGQRDYEQYF.

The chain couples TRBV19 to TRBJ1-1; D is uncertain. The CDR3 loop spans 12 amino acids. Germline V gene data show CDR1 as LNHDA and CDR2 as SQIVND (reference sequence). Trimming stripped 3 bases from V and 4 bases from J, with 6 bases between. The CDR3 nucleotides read TGTGCCAGTAGTATCGCGGGCACTGAAGCTTTCTTT. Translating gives CASSIAGTEAFF. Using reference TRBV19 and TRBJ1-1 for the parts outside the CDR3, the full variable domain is DGGITQSPKYLFRKEGQNVTLSCEQNLNHDAMYWYRQDPGQGLRLIYYSQIVNDFQKGDIAEGYSVSREKKESFPLTVTSAQKNPTAFYLCASSIAGTEAFFGQGTRLTVV.

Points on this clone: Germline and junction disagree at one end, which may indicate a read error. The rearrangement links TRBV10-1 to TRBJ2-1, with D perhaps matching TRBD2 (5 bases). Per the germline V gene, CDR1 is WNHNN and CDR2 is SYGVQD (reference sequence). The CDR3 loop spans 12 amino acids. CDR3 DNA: TGCGCCAGCAGTGAGTCAGGCGGGTTCCAGGTCTTC. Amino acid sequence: CASSESGGFQVF.

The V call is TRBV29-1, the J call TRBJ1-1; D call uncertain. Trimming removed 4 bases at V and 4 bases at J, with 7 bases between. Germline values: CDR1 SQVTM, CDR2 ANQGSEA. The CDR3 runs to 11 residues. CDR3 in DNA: TGCAGCGTTGGACAATCCACTGAAGCTTTCTTT. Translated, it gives CSVGQSTEAFF.

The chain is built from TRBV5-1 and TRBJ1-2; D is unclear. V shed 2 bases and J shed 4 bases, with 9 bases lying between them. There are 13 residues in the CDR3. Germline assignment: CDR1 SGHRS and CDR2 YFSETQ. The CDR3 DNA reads TGCGCCAGCAGCTTCGGCGGGTCCTATGGCTACACCTTC. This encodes CASSFGGSYGYTF.

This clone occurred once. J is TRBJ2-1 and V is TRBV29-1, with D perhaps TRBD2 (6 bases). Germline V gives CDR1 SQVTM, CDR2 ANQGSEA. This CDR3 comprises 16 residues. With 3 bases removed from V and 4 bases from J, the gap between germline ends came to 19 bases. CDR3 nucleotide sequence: TGCAGCGTTGAGCCCGGAGGGGTTGCTGAATACAATGAGCAGTTCTTC. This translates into CSVEPGGVAEYNEQFF.

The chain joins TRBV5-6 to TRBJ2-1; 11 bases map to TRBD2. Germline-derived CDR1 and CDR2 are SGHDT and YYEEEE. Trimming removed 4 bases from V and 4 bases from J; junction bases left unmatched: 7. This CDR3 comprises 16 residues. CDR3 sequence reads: CASSAGLAGKYNEQFF. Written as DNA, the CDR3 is TGTGCCAGCAGCGCAGGACTAGCGGGCAAATACAATGAGCAGTTCTTC.

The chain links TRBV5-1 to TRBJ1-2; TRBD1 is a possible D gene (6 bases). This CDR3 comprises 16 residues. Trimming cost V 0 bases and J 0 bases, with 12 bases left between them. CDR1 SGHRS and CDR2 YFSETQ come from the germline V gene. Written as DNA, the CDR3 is TGCGCCAGCAGCTTGGGGGGGACATCCTCTAACTATGGCTACACCTTC. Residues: CASSLGGTSSNYGYTF.

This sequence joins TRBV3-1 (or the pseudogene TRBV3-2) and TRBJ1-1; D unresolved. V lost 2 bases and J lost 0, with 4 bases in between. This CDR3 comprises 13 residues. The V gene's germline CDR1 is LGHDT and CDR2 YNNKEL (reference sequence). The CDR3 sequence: CASSQPLNTEAFF. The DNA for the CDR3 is TGTGCCAGCAGCCAACCCTTGAACACTGAAGCTTTCTTT.

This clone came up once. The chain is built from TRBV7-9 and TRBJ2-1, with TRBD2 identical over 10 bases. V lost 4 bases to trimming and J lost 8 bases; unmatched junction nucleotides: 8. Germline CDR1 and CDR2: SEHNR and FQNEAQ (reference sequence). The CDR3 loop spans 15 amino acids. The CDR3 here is CASSSASGSSHEQFF. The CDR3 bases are TGTGCCAGCAGCTCGGCTAGCGGGAGTTCCCATGAGCAGTTCTTC. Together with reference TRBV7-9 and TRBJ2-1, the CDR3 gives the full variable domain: DTGVSQNPRHKITKRGQNVTFRCDPISEHNRLYWYRQTLGQGPEFLTYFQNEAQLEKSRLLSDRFSAERPKGSFSTLEIQRTEQGDSAMYLCASSSASGSSHEQFFGPGTRLTVL.

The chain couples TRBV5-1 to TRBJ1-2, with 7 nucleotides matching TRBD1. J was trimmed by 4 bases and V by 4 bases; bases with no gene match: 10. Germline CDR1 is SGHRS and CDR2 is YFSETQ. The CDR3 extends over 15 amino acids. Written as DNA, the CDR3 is TGCGCCAGCAGCCCGTCGGGCGACAGGGCCTATGGCTACACCTTC. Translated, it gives CASSPSGDRAYGYTF.

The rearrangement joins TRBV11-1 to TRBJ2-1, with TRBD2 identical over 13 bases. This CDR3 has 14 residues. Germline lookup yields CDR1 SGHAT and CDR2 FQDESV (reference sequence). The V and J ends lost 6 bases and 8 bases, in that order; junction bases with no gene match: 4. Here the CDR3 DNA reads TGTGCCAGCAGGTCGACTAGCGGGAGGCATGAGCAGTTCTTC. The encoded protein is CASRSTSGRHEQFF. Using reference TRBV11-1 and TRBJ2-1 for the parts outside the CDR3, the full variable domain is EAEVAQSPRYKITEKSQAVAFWCDPISGHATLYWYRQILGQGPELLVQFQDESVVDDSQLPKDRFSAERLKGVDSTLKIQPAELGDSAMYLCASRSTSGRHEQFFGPGTRLTVL.

CDR3 bases: TGTGCCAGCTCACCAGTCATAGCAGATACGCAGTATTTT. This sequence encodes CASSPVIADTQYF. The chain employs TRBV18 and TRBJ2-3; D gene ambiguous. The V and J ends lost 2 bases and 4 bases respectively, with 7 bases between them. The CDR3 totals 13 residues. Germline values: CDR1 KGHSH, CDR2 LQKENI.

The CDR3 here is CASSLGDRGRPREQYV. Here the CDR3 DNA reads TGCGCCAGCAGCTTGGGGGACAGGGGGCGCCCCAGGGAGCAGTACGTC. This sequence joins TRBV5-1 and TRBJ2-7, with 12 nucleotides matching TRBD1. The CDR3 totals 16 residues. The trim removed 0 bases at V and 7 bases at J, leaving 8 bases unmatched. The germline V gene encodes CDR1 SGHRS and CDR2 YFSETQ.

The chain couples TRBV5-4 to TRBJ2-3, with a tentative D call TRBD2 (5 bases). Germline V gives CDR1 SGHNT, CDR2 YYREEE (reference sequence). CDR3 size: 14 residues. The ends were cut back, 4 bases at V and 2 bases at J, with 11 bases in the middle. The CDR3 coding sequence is TGTGCCAGCAGCCTACGGACTGACACAGATACGCAGTATTTT. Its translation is CASSLRTDTDTQYF.

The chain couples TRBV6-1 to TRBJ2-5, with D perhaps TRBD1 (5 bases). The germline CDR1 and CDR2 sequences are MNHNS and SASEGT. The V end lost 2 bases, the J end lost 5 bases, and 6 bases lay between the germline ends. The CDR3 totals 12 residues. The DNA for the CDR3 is TGTGCCAGCAGTGAAAGGGGTGAGACCCAGTACTTC. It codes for CASSERGETQYF.

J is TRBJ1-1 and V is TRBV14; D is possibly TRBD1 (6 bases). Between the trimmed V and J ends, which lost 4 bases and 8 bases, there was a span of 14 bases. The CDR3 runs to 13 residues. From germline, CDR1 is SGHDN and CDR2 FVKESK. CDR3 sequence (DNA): TGTGCCAGCAGCCCTAACGGGGGGGCGGAAGCTTTCTTT. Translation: CASSPNGGAEAFF. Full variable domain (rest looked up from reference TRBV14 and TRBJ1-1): EAGVTQFPSHSVIEKGQTVTLRCDPISGHDNLYWYRRVMGKEIKFLLHFVKESKQDESGMPNNRFLAERTGGTYSTLKVQPAELEDSGVYFCASSPNGGAEAFFGQGTRLTVV.

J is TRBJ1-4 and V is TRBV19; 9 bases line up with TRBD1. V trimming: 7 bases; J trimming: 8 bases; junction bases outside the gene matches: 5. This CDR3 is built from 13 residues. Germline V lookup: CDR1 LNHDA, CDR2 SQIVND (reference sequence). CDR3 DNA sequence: TGTGCCAGTAAGGGACAGGGTGACGAAAAACTGTTTTTT. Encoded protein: CASKGQGDEKLFF.

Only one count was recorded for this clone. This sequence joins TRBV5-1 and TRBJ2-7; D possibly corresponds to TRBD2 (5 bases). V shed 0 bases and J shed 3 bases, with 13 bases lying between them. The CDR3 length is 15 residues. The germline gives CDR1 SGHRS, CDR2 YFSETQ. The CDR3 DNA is TGCGCCAGCAGCTTGGGCCCCGGGAAGTACTACGAGCAGTACTTC. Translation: CASSLGPGKYYEQYF.

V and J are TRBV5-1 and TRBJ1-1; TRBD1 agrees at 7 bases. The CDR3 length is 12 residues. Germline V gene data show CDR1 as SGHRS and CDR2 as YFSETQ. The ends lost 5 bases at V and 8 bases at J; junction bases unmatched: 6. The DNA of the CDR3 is TGCGCCAGCAGTCCCAACAGGGGCGAAGCTTTCTTT. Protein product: CASSPNRGEAFF.

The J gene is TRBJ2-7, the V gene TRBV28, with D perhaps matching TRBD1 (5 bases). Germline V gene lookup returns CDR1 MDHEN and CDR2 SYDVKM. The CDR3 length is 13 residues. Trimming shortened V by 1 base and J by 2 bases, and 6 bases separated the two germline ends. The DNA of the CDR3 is TGTGCCAGCAGTTTATTACAGGCCTACGAGCAGTACTTC. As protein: CASSLLQAYEQYF.

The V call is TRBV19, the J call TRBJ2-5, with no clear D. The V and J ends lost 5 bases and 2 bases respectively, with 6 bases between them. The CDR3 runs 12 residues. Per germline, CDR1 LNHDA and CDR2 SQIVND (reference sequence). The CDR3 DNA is TGTGCCAGTAGTTTCCGGCAAGAGACCCAGTACTTC. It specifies CASSFRQETQYF.

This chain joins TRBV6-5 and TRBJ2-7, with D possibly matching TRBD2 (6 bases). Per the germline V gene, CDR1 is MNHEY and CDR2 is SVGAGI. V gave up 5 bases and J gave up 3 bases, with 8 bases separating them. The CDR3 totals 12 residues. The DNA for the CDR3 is TGTGCCAGCAGTAGGGACTTCTACGAGCAGTACTTC. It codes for CASSRDFYEQYF.

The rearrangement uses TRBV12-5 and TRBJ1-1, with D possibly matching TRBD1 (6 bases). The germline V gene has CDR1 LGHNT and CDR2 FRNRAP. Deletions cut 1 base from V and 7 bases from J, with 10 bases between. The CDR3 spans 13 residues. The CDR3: CASGLDRASEAFF. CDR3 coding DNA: TGTGCTAGTGGTTTGGACAGGGCAAGTGAAGCTTTCTTT.

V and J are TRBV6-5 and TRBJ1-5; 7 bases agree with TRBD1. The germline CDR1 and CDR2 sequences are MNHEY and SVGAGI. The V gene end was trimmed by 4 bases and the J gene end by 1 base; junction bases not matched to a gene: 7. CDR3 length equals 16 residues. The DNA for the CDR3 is TGTGCCAGCAGTTCCCGGACAGGTTTAAGCAATCAGCCCCAGCATTTT. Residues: CASSSRTGLSNQPQHF.

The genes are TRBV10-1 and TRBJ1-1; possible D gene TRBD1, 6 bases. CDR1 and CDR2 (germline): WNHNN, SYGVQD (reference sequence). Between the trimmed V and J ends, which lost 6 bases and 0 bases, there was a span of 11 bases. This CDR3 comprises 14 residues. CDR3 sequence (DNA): TGCGCCAGCAGCCCAGCAGGGGTGAACACTGAAGCTTTCTTT. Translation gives CASSPAGVNTEAFF.

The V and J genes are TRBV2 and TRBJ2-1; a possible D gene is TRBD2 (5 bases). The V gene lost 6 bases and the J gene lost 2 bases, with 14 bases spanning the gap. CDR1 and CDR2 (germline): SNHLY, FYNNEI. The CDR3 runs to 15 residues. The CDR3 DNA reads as TGTGCCAGCAGGGAACCCGGGAACCCCTACAATGAGCAGTTCTTC. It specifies CASREPGNPYNEQFF.

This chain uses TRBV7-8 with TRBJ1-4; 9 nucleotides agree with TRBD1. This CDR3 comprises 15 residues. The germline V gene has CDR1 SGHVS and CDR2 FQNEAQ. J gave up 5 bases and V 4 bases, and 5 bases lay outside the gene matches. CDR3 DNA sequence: TGTGCCAGCAGCTCAACCGGGACAGGGAATGAAAAACTGTTTTTT. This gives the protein CASSSTGTGNEKLFF.

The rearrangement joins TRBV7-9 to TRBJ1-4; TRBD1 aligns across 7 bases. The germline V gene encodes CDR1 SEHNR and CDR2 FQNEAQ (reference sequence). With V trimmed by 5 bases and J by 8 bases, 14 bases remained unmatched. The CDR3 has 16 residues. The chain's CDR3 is CASSPGQVPLGEKLFF. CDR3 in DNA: TGTGCCAGCAGCCCAGGACAGGTCCCCTTGGGGGAAAAACTGTTTTTT.

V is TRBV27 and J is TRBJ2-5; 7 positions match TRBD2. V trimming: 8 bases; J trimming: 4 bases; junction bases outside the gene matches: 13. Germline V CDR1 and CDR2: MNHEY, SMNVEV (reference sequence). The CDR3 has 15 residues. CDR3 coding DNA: TGTGCCAGCGGCCCTAAAGGGCGGGAGACAGAGACCCAGTACTTC. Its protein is CASGPKGRETETQYF.

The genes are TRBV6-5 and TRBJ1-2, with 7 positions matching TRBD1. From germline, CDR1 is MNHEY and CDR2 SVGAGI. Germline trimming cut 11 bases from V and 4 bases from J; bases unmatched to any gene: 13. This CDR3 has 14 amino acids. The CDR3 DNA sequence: TGTGCCTCGAAAGGGGGCGGAAACCTCTATGGCTACACCTTC. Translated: CASKGGGNLYGYTF.

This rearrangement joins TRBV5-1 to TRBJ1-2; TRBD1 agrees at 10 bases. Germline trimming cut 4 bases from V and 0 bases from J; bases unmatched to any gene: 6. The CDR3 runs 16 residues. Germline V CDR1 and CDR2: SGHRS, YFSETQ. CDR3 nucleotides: TGCGCCAGCAGCAAGGACAGGGGGACCACTAACTATGGCTACACCTTC. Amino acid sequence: CASSKDRGTTNYGYTF.